This T cell receptor beta chain stems from a study of CD8 T cells in Susac syndrome. General study points: In its TCR sequencing and HLA analysis, the study acknowledged that the number of individuals was relatively small.

The germline gives CDR1 SGHVS, CDR2 FQNEAQ. The V gene lost 5 bases and the J gene lost 2 bases, with 19 bases spanning the gap. This CDR3 region has 16 residues. Of note for this clonotype: Its target is unknown.

Reverse transcription of roughly 0.5 to 1 ug RNA was performed with random hexamers. Multiplex PCR with immunoSEQ amplified the TCR beta CDR3 across 54 Vbeta and 13 Jbeta. A single record per CDR3 protein comes from TCRdb applying MiXCR to the immunoSEQ multiplex PCR reads. The repertoire holds more than 100,000 distinct CDR3 sequences, with roughly 80% as singletons. Sequenced material: CD8+ T cells from PBMCs. This TCR came from a human donor with multiple sclerosis. The rearrangement uses TRBV7-8 and TRBJ2-7, with D hard to call. CDR3 amino acids: CASSGYEEVSAYEQYF. The CDR3 nucleotides are TGTGCCAGCAGCGGTTACGAAGAGGTCTCGGCCTACGAGCAGTACTTC.